These 31 T cell receptor beta chains were sequenced from one sample in a study of tumor-infiltrating lymphocytes in primary liver carcinoma. Co-extracting RNA and DNA was done with 20-30 mg of unsorted bulk tissue as input. A constant-region primer primed TCR beta cDNA synthesis from about 0.45 ug of total RNA. Slightly modified ARM-PCR served as the procedure for the TCR beta libraries. These libraries came from three rounds of nested multiplex PCR. Use of TRBV1-TRBV30 forward primers with a C-beta reverse primer characterized the first two PCR rounds, which lasted ten to eleven cycles each. TCRdb passed the multiplex PCR reads through MiXCR, listing each CDR3 protein once. Of about 100,000 distinct CDR3 sequences in the sample, about three quarters are singletons; the top ten hold 7.5% to 10%. Sequences were obtained from liver tumor tissue from sampling region 5. Specified subset: tumor region T5, tumor centre. The receptor set was obtained from a woman in her sixties with primary liver carcinoma and hepatitis B virus infection.

On this clonotype itself: The CDR3 ends on some other residue instead of the conserved phenylalanine or tryptophan, so this is likely a read error. The chain uses TRBV11-2 and TRBJ2-2; D may be TRBD1 or TRBD2 (5 bases each). Germline V gene data show CDR1 as SGHAT and CDR2 as FQNNGV. CDR3 length: 13 residues. The CDR3 loop reads CASSLHRTGGLFV. Written as DNA, the CDR3 is TGTGCCAGCAGCTTACATAGGACTGGGGGGCTGTTTGTT.

A remark on this clonotype: This CDR3 fails to terminate in the conserved phenylalanine or tryptophan, so it likely reflects a read error. The genes are TRBV11-2 and TRBJ2-3; D not resolved. The J call is in doubt because the DNA end fits TRBJ1-5 better. Germline V gives CDR1 SGHAT, CDR2 FQNNGV. The CDR3 totals 15 residues. The chain's CDR3 is CASSPLGFSTDTQHS. The CDR3 DNA follows: TGTGCCAGCAGCCCGCTGGGGTTTAGCACAGATACGCAGCATTCT.

With respect to this clonotype: One end of the junction does not line up with germline, which may come from a read error. The genes are TRBV29-1 and TRBJ2-1, with TRBD2 matching over 16 bases. Germline assignment: CDR1 SQVTM and CDR2 ANQGSEA. The CDR3 length is 16 residues. CDR3 sequence (DNA): TGCAGCGTTGAGGGGACTAGCGGGAGGGTCGTTATTGAGCAGTTCTTT. Translating it yields CSVEGTSGRVVIEQFF.

Concerning this clonotype: Relative to the germline gene, one junction end is altered; a read error may explain this. This chain connects TRBV29-1 to TRBJ1-6, with TRBD1 matching 7 bases. The germline V gene encodes CDR1 SQVTM and CDR2 ANQGSEA. The CDR3 has 13 residues. The CDR3 region is CSVGDRADSPLHF. The CDR3 bases are TGTAGCGTTGGCGACAGGGCAGATTCACCCCTCCACTTT.

Notes on this clonotype: A much larger clone is a single base away; this may be a read error. V usage is TRBV6-1 and J usage is TRBJ1-2; D not resolved. CDR1 is MNHNS and CDR2 is SASEGT in the germline V gene. This CDR3 spans 14 amino acids. DNA for the CDR3: TGTGTCAGCAGTGAAAAGGGAGGCGCCTATGGCTACACCTTC. The encoded protein is CVSSEKGGAYGYTF.

In the case of this clonotype: This may be a read error, as it is one base from a much larger clone. The V and J genes are TRBV12-3 or TRBV12-4 and TRBJ2-5, with TRBD1 as a possible D gene (5 bases). This CDR3 spans 13 amino acids. The CDR3 here is CVSSYPGSETQYF. For the CDR3, the DNA is TGTGTCAGCAGCTACCCAGGGTCCGAGACCCAGTACTTC.

This clonotype was detected only once. This chain joins TRBV6-1 and TRBJ2-5; TRBD2 is a possible D gene (6 bases). This CDR3 spans 15 amino acids. The V gene's germline CDR1 is MNHNS and CDR2 SASEGT. This CDR3 is CVNSEVAGSPGTQYF. CDR3 bases: TGTGTCAACAGTGAAGTTGCGGGAAGCCCCGGGACCCAGTACTTC.

This clonotype has more than one count but fewer than ten. The chain joins TRBV7-9 to TRBJ2-7; D unresolved. The CDR3 sequence is 14 residues long. In germline, CDR1 is SEHNR, CDR2 FQNEAQ (reference sequence). The germline V and J ends were trimmed by 1 base and 0 bases, with 7 bases remaining between them. In nucleotides, the CDR3 is TGTGCCAGCAGCTTAGGAGACATCTCCTACGAGCAGTACTTC. Translated: CASSLGDISYEQYF.

Note on this clonotype: Possible read error: a much larger clone is one base away. The chain links TRBV7-9 to TRBJ2-3, with D tentatively TRBD1 (5 bases). Germline assignment: CDR1 SEHNR and CDR2 FQNEAQ (reference sequence). The CDR3 is 14 residues long. CDR3 sequence: CVSSLDQGKDTQYF. For the CDR3, the DNA is TGTGTCAGCAGCTTAGACCAGGGAAAAGATACGCAGTATTTT.

This clonotype was counted between two and nine times. Given a much more abundant clone one base away, this may be a read error. V is TRBV28 and J is TRBJ2-7, with 7 nucleotides matching TRBD1. The CDR3 is 13 amino acids. Germline V gene sequence: CDR1 MDHEN, CDR2 SYDVKM. The trim removed 5 bases at V and 3 bases at J, leaving 4 bases unmatched. In DNA, the CDR3 is TGTGCCAGCAGTCCTACAGGGGTCTACGAGCAGTACTTC. It translates to CASSPTGVYEQYF. The full variable domain, its missing parts supplied by reference TRBV28 and TRBJ2-7, is DVKVTQSSRYLVKRTGEKVFLECVQDMDHENMFWYRQDPGLGLRLIYFSYDVKMKEKGDIPEGYSVSREKKERFSLILESASTNQTSMYLCASSPTGVYEQYFGPGTRLTVT.

As regards this clonotype: One end of the junction fails to match germline, which may point to a read error. The V call is TRBV11-2, the J call TRBJ1-6; D uncertain. The CDR3 runs to 15 residues. Looked up from germline, CDR1 is SGHAT and CDR2 is FQNNGV. The CDR3 region is CASSSQASNNSHLHF. In nucleotides, the CDR3 is TGTGCCAGCAGTTCCCAGGCTTCGAATAATTCACACCTCCACTTT.

To note about this clonotype: One junction end does not reproduce the germline sequence, and a read error may be involved. The chain links TRBV5-1 to TRBJ2-3, with D unclear. The CDR3 consists of 13 residues. The V gene's germline CDR1 is SGHRS and CDR2 YFSETQ. CDR3 protein: CVSSLGTGDTQYF. As DNA, the CDR3 is TGCGTCAGCAGCTTGGGAACCGGGGATACGCAGTATTTT.

This clonotype was detected only a few times. A much larger clonotype is one base distant, so this may be a read error. This sequence joins TRBV29-1 and TRBJ2-2; D is undetermined. The CDR3 spans 13 residues. The germline V and J ends were trimmed by 4 bases and 1 base, with 7 bases remaining between them. Germline V gene sequence: CDR1 SQVTM, CDR2 ANQGSEA. The CDR3 region is CSVGRMNTGELFF. The CDR3 DNA sequence: TGCAGCGTTGGGCGTATGAACACCGGGGAGCTGTTTTTT.

About this clonotype: The CDR3 does not close with the conserved phenylalanine or tryptophan, likely indicating a read error. The chain recombines TRBV4-1 with TRBJ2-1; weak D call: TRBD2 (6 bases). From germline, CDR1 is MGHRA and CDR2 YSYEKL. The V end lost 3 bases, the J end lost 8 bases, and 17 bases lay between the germline ends. The CDR3 is made up of 15 amino acids. The CDR3 nucleotides read TGCGCCAGCAGCCAGACAACTAGAGGAGGGCATGAGCAGTTCATC. It is translated as CASSQTTRGGHEQFI.

Comment on this clonotype: This clone may be a read error of a much larger clone one base away. V and J are TRBV2 and TRBJ1-5, with no clear D. Trimming took off 5 bases at V and 13 bases at J, with 12 bases between the two ends. From germline, CDR1 is SNHLY and CDR2 FYNNEI. This CDR3 is built from 11 residues. The CDR3: CASSQEGNQHF. CDR3 sequence (DNA): TGTGCCAGCAGTCAGGAGGGTAATCAGCATTTT.

This clonotype was detected a few times. The junction departs from germline at one end; a sequencing error may be responsible. The chain is built from TRBV28 and TRBJ2-5, with no clear D. There are 13 residues in the CDR3. CDR1 and CDR2 (germline): MDHEN, SYDVKM. CDR3 amino acids: CAGSLMKRETQYF. Written as DNA, the CDR3 is TGTGCCGGCAGTTTAATGAAAAGGGAGACCCAGTACTTC.

Comments on this clonotype: The germline gene is not matched at one end of the junction; a read error may be the cause. This chain uses TRBV11-2 with TRBJ2-3; the match to TRBD1 covers 12 bases. This CDR3 contains 14 residues. Germline V gives CDR1 SGHAT, CDR2 FQNNGV. Here the CDR3 DNA reads TGTGCCGGCAGCCGGGACAGGGGGCTAGATACGCAGTATTTT. Protein: CAGSRDRGLDTQYF. Drawing the rest from reference TRBV11-2 and TRBJ2-3, the complete variable domain is EAGVAQSPRYKIIEKRQSVAFWCNPISGHATLYWYQQILGQGPKLLIQFQNNGVVDDSQLPKDRFSAERLKGVDSTLKIQPAKLEDSAVYLCAGSRDRGLDTQYFGPGTRLTVL.

Of note for this clonotype: A much larger clone differs by one base, so this may be a read error. The J gene is TRBJ2-2, the V gene TRBV13; D might be TRBD1 (5 bases). V was clipped by 2 bases and J by 4 bases, with 20 bases between them. Germline V gene lookup returns CDR1 PRHDT and CDR2 FYEKMQ (reference sequence). CDR3 size: 18 residues. CDR3 nucleotides: TGTGCCAGCAGCTTAAATAGACAGCCATCCCGAAGCACCGGGGAGCTGTTTTTT. Its protein product is CASSLNRQPSRSTGELFF.

The chain has TRBV2 and TRBJ2-2; weak D call: TRBD1 (5 bases). This CDR3 comprises 13 residues. The germline V and J ends were trimmed by 3 bases and 10 bases, with 12 bases remaining between them. Germline-derived CDR1 and CDR2 are SNHLY and FYNNEI. In nucleotides, the CDR3 is TGTGCCAGCAGTGACGATGGGGCACCGGAGCTGTTTTTT. As protein: CASSDDGAPELFF. Full variable domain (rest looked up from reference TRBV2 and TRBJ2-2): EPEVTQTPSHQVTQMGQEVILRCVPISNHLYFYWYRQILGQKVEFLVSFYNNEISEKSEIFDDQFSVERPDGSNFTLKIRSTKLEDSAMYFCASSDDGAPELFFGEGSRLTVL.

Points on this clonotype: A single base separates this from a much larger clone, so it may be a read error. In nucleotides, the CDR3 is TGTGCCGGCAGTCGGGGTAGAGGTTCGAATGAGCAGTTCTTC. Protein sequence: CAGSRGRGSNEQFF. The chain carries TRBV6-5 and TRBJ2-1; tentative D call: TRBD2 (5 bases). This CDR3 is built from 14 residues. Germline CDR1 and CDR2: MNHEY and SVGAGI.

On this clonotype itself: A much larger clone differs by one base, so this may be a read error. The chain uses TRBV5-6 and TRBJ2-3; D ambiguous. The CDR3 has 13 amino acids. Germline CDR1 SGHDT, CDR2 YYEEEE. The CDR3 is CVSIRLGTDTQYF. CDR3 coding DNA: TGTGTCAGCATCAGACTGGGCACAGATACGCAGTATTTT.

On this clonotype itself: The junction differs from germline at one of its ends, possibly a read error. The rearrangement uses TRBV12-3 or TRBV12-4 and TRBJ2-2, with a possible D match to TRBD2 (5 bases). The CDR3 totals 16 residues. For the CDR3, the DNA is TGTACCAGCAGTTTGGAGGAACCGCGGAACACCGGGGAGCTGTTTTTT. Residues: CTSSLEEPRNTGELFF.

This clonotype appeared a single time. A much larger clone lies a single base off, so this may be a read error. Here the CDR3 omits its conserved ending phenylalanine or tryptophan, so a read error is the likely source. The rearrangement uses TRBV12-3 or TRBV12-4 and TRBJ2-5, with 8 positions matching TRBD2. Trimming cost V 5 bases and J 9 bases; bases outside gene matches: 23. This CDR3 region has 18 residues. The DNA of the CDR3 is TGTGCCAGCAGTCCCCTTAAAGCGGGGGTCGGGAGAACGGAGTCCCAGTACCTC. Translation: CASSPLKAGVGRTESQYL.

The rearrangement links TRBV6-5 to TRBJ2-7, with D maybe TRBD1 (6 bases). V lost 1 base and J 13 bases, leaving 23 bases between the germline ends. Per germline, CDR1 MNHEY and CDR2 SVGAGI. There are 15 residues in the CDR3. CDR3 DNA: TGTGCCAGCAGTTACTGGGGGCTACGGAGTAAAGGGCAATACTTC. Its translation: CASSYWGLRSKGQYF.

About this clonotype: The junction shows a germline mismatch at one end, possibly a read error. The V gene is TRBV10-2, the J gene TRBJ1-6; D remains ambiguous. Germline CDR1 WSHSY, CDR2 SAAADI. This CDR3 is 14 amino acids long. The CDR3: CASSESGEASPPHF. CDR3 coding DNA: TGCGCCAGCAGTGAGTCGGGAGAGGCATCACCCCCCCACTTT.

As concerns this clonotype: The germline gene is not matched at one end of the junction; a read error may be the cause. The chain recombines TRBV6-2 or TRBV6-3 with TRBJ2-7; D not resolved. CDR1 MNHEY and CDR2 SVGEGT come from the germline V gene. The CDR3 consists of 12 residues. CDR3 residues: CASSYPGRDQHF. CDR3 in DNA: TGTGCCAGCAGTTACCCAGGAAGAGATCAGCACTTC.

The chain couples TRBV11-2 to TRBJ2-3, with D perhaps matching TRBD1 (5 bases). V gave up 1 base and J gave up 5 bases, with 19 bases separating them. Germline loops: CDR1 SGHAT, CDR2 FQNNGV. There are 17 residues in the CDR3. This chain's CDR3 is CASSLVRAGLSIDTQYF. In nucleotides, the CDR3 is TGTGCCAGCAGCTTAGTCAGGGCAGGTCTAAGTATAGATACGCAGTATTTT.

This clonotype occurred many times. The chain is built from TRBV29-1 and TRBJ2-7, with 7 bases fitting TRBD1. Germline V gene data show CDR1 as SQVTM and CDR2 as ANQGSEA. J gave up 4 bases and V 3 bases, and 9 bases lay outside the gene matches. This CDR3 is 14 amino acids long. The CDR3 DNA sequence: TGCAGCGTTGAGGGGACAGTCAACCCTTACGAGCAGTACTTC. Translated: CSVEGTVNPYEQYF.

There are many counts of this clonotype. This chain joins TRBV6-5 and TRBJ1-5; the D is unclear. The germline V gene has CDR1 MNHEY and CDR2 SVGAGI. The CDR3 loop spans 15 amino acids. The V end was cut by 5 bases, the J end by 2 bases, with 13 bases between. CDR3 in DNA: TGTGCCAGCAGTAAAGGAGGATTGGGCAATCAGCCCCAGCATTTT. Its protein is CASSKGGLGNQPQHF.

Points on this clonotype: Sequence at one end of the junction differs from germline and may be a read error. The chain uses TRBV11-2 and TRBJ2-1; 8 bases fit TRBD1. This CDR3 has 15 residues. Germline values: CDR1 SGHAT, CDR2 FQNNGV. The CDR3 spells CVSSLGQGAYKEQFF. The CDR3 region has the DNA TGTGTCAGCAGCTTAGGGCAGGGGGCCTACAAAGAGCAGTTCTTC.

Many counts were recorded for this clonotype. The chain recombines TRBV29-1 with TRBJ2-1; no definite D call. CDR1 and CDR2 (germline): SQVTM, ANQGSEA. This CDR3 region has 13 residues. V lost 4 bases to trimming and J lost 5 bases, with 12 bases between them. CDR3 in amino acids: CSVGSEVHNEQFF. CDR3 nucleotide sequence: TGCAGCGTTGGGAGCGAGGTTCACAATGAGCAGTTCTTC.